The 14 T cell receptor beta chains reported below all come from one sample, sequenced in a study of T cell repertoires in cytomegalovirus infection. What these receptors recognize is not known. TCRdb reanalysed the reads using MiXCR and keeps one entry per CDR3 protein. There are approximately 500,000 distinct CDR3 sequences in the sample; around 35% occur only once, and about a sixth lies in the top ten. The sample in question was cultured PBMCs, obtained from culture after CMV antigen stimulation. These receptors were taken from a human donor in good health (CMV status not recorded). Some clones in this sample may be carry-over from other donors' samples.

CDR3 coding DNA: TGTGCCATCAGAAAACAGGGGCCCTCTGGGGCCAACGTCCTGACTTTC. Amino acids: CAIRKQGPSGANVLTF. The chain is built from TRBV10-3 and TRBJ2-6; 7 positions agree with TRBD1. CDR1 and CDR2 (germline): ENHRY, SYGVKD. The CDR3 extends over 16 amino acids. The trim removed 6 bases at V and 0 bases at J, leaving 5 bases unmatched.

This clonotype was detected only a few times. The CDR3 loop reads CASSPLAGAGDTQYF. The CDR3 DNA sequence: TGTGCCAGCAGCCCTCTAGCGGGAGCTGGAGATACGCAGTATTTT. The chain has TRBV14 and TRBJ2-3, with 10 nucleotides matching TRBD2. The CDR3 extends over 15 amino acids. Losses at the gene ends were 4 bases for V and 5 bases for J; bases not matched to a gene: 6. CDR1 SGHDN and CDR2 FVKESK come from the germline V gene.

This clonotype has more than one count but fewer than ten. The genes are TRBV7-8 and TRBJ2-2, with D tentatively TRBD1 or TRBD2 (5 bases each). The CDR3 loop spans 17 amino acids. Trimming left V 1 base short and J 2 bases short, with 14 bases between. In germline, CDR1 is SGHVS, CDR2 FQNEAQ. CDR3 sequence (DNA): TGTGCCAGCAGCTTAGTGGTTGGGGGACCTAACACCGGGGAGCTGTTTTTT. Its protein is CASSLVVGGPNTGELFF.

This chain joins TRBV14 and TRBJ2-3; 7 positions agree with TRBD1. Germline values: CDR1 SGHDN, CDR2 FVKESK. The CDR3 has 16 amino acids. Trimming cost V 0 bases and J 2 bases; bases outside gene matches: 5. In nucleotides, the CDR3 is TGTGCCAGCAGCCAAGAAAACAGGGGTAACACAGATACGCAGTATTTT. Translating it yields CASSQENRGNTDTQYF. Looking up the rest from reference TRBV14 and TRBJ2-3 gives the full variable domain: EAGVTQFPSHSVIEKGQTVTLRCDPISGHDNLYWYRRVMGKEIKFLLHFVKESKQDESGMPNNRFLAERTGGTYSTLKVQPAELEDSGVYFCASSQENRGNTDTQYFGPGTRLTVL.

This rearrangement joins TRBV6-2 or TRBV6-3 to TRBJ2-7, with D perhaps matching TRBD2 (6 bases). This CDR3 has 14 residues. The V and J ends lost 4 bases and 2 bases respectively, with 12 bases between them. Germline V gene data show CDR1 as MNHEY and CDR2 as SVGEGT. For the CDR3, the DNA is TGTGCCAGCAGTTCCCGGGGGTCCGCCTACGAGCAGTACGTC. Translated, it gives CASSSRGSAYEQYV.

This sequence joins TRBV27 and TRBJ2-5, with 10 bases that match TRBD1. Germline loops: CDR1 MNHEY, CDR2 SMNVEV (reference sequence). The CDR3 extends over 15 amino acids. Trimming cost V 7 bases and J 5 bases; bases outside gene matches: 10. CDR3 in amino acids: CASTRQGAPGETQYF. The CDR3 DNA follows: TGTGCCAGCACAAGACAGGGGGCGCCTGGGGAGACCCAGTACTTC.

This clonotype was counted between two and nine times. The DNA of the CDR3 is TGTGCCAGCAGCCGTCGACAGGGTTTAGTGGCTGGAAACACCATATATTTT. Protein sequence: CASSRRQGLVAGNTIYF. The J gene is TRBJ1-3, the V gene TRBV7-2; 7 bases are a match to TRBD1. CDR3 length: 17 residues. CDR1 SGHTA and CDR2 FQGNSA come from the germline V gene. V shed 5 bases and J 2 bases; nucleotides not matched to a gene: 12.

The V call is TRBV11-2, the J call TRBJ2-3, with D unresolved. Trimming stripped 6 bases from V and 5 bases from J, with 9 bases between. CDR1 is SGHAT and CDR2 is FQNNGV in the germline V gene. The CDR3 covers 12 residues. CDR3 nucleotide sequence: TGTGCCAGCAGGCTAGATGGAGATACGCAGTATTTT. This sequence encodes CASRLDGDTQYF.

This chain uses TRBV27 with TRBJ1-1, with D tentatively TRBD1 (6 bases). From germline, CDR1 is MNHEY and CDR2 SMNVEV (reference sequence). CDR3 length: 14 amino acids. Trimming removed 6 bases at V and 7 bases at J, with 18 bases between. CDR3 region: CASSRTVGAIEAFF. DNA of the CDR3: TGTGCCAGCAGCAGGACAGTCGGAGCCATTGAAGCTTTCTTT.

This clonotype appeared a few times. The chain recombines TRBV6-2 or TRBV6-3 with TRBJ2-7; TRBD2 agrees at 8 bases. Germline CDR1 MNHEY, CDR2 SVGEGT. V shed 2 bases and J 1 base; nucleotides not matched to a gene: 7. The CDR3 runs to 16 residues. The CDR3 DNA reads TGTGCCAGCAGTTACGGTCGCGGGAGGACTTCCTACGAGCAGTACGTC. Amino acids: CASSYGRGRTSYEQYV.

The V call is TRBV12-3 or TRBV12-4, the J call TRBJ2-1; D not certain. The length of the CDR3 is 14 residues. V shed 5 bases and J shed 2 bases, with 10 bases lying between them. The CDR3 DNA reads as TGTGCCAGCAGTGCCGGCGTCACCTACAATGAGCAGTTCTTC. Protein: CASSAGVTYNEQFF.

The gene calls are TRBV19 and TRBJ1-2; 10 nucleotides align to TRBD1. The CDR3 length is 12 residues. Germline-derived CDR1 and CDR2 are LNHDA and SQIVND (reference sequence). Trimming removed 10 bases from V and 10 bases from J; junction bases left unmatched: 9. Here the CDR3 DNA reads TGTGCCACACTTGGGGACAGGGGTACCTACACCTTC. The encoded protein is CATLGDRGTYTF. The variable domain in full, completed from reference TRBV19 and TRBJ1-2, reads DGGITQSPKYLFRKEGQNVTLSCEQNLNHDAMYWYRQDPGQGLRLIYYSQIVNDFQKGDIAEGYSVSREKKESFPLTVTSAQKNPTAFYLCATLGDRGTYTFGSGTRLTVV.

The chain uses TRBV7-6 and TRBJ2-7; TRBD2 might be the D (6 bases). V was cut by 6 bases and J by 3 bases, with 15 bases left in between. CDR3 length equals 14 residues. Germline values: CDR1 SGHVS, CDR2 FNYEAQ. The CDR3 sequence is CASSLGTGFYEQYF. The DNA of the CDR3 is TGTGCCAGCAGTTTGGGGACTGGATTCTACGAGCAGTACTTC.

This CDR3 reads CASSLWGRRSGNTIYF. CDR3 DNA: TGTGCCAGCAGCTTATGGGGCAGGAGATCAGGAAACACCATATATTTT. This chain links TRBV7-2 with TRBJ1-3, with D tentatively TRBD1 (5 bases). This CDR3 is 16 amino acids long. Trimming cost V 2 bases and J 4 bases, with 15 bases left between them. Looked up from germline, CDR1 is SGHTA and CDR2 is FQGNSA.